The 5 T cell receptor beta chains listed next were all sequenced from one sample in a study of shared clonotypes between healthy human individuals. Clones were read by immunoSEQ multiplex PCR, and TCRdb kept only the in-frame ones, dropping some. This table holds 730,000 or so clones, around 72% found once. The sequenced material came from memory CD4+ T cells sorted from blood. The subset was: CD45RA-negative fraction. Every receptor here comes from a young woman in good health.

The chain links TRBV6-5 to TRBJ2-7; D is unresolved. This CDR3 contains 13 residues. Trimming cost V 2 bases and J 7 bases, with 12 bases left between them. The germline gives CDR1 MNHEY, CDR2 SVGAGI. The CDR3 sequence is CASSYDGRREQYF. The CDR3 DNA reads TGTGCCAGCAGTTACGACGGCCGCAGGGAGCAGTACTTC.

This chain connects TRBV18 to TRBJ1-3; no reliable D call. The CDR3 sequence is 15 residues long. Per the germline V gene, CDR1 is KGHSH and CDR2 is LQKENI. The V end was cut by 4 bases, the J end by 0 bases, with 10 bases between. The CDR3 reads CASSHGQSSGNTIYF. The CDR3 DNA is TGTGCCAGCTCACATGGTCAGAGCTCTGGAAACACCATATATTTT.

This sequence joins TRBV5-1 and TRBJ1-4, with D perhaps TRBD1 (6 bases). This CDR3 has 16 residues. Germline assignment: CDR1 SGHRS and CDR2 YFSETQ. V was trimmed by 4 bases and J by 0 bases, leaving 13 bases between them. CDR3: CASSQGQGPTNEKLFF. The CDR3 bases are TGCGCCAGCAGCCAAGGGCAGGGGCCAACTAATGAAAAACTGTTTTTT.

This clone was seen a handful of times. The J gene is TRBJ2-5, the V gene TRBV28; TRBD1 matches at 9 bases. The CDR3 covers 14 residues. J lost 5 bases, V lost 6 bases, and 7 bases had no gene match. CDR1 and CDR2 (germline): MDHEN, SYDVKM. As DNA, the CDR3 is TGTGCCAGCAGCCGGGACAGGGTTATGGAGACCCAGTACTTC. This codes for CASSRDRVMETQYF.

This clone has a single count. The genes are TRBV27 and TRBJ1-2; tentatively, D is TRBD1 (5 bases). The CDR3 runs to 14 residues. V lost 6 bases and J lost 5, with 16 bases in between. Germline CDR1 MNHEY, CDR2 SMNVEV (reference sequence). As DNA, the CDR3 is TGTGCCAGCAGCTCCACCGACAGCTTATATGGCTACACCTTC. Its translation is CASSSTDSLYGYTF.